The text below deals with one T cell receptor (beta chain). The sample originates from a study of long-term antiretroviral therapy in people with HIV. Per donor, at least one pre-ART and at least two post-ART PBMC samples were obtained. The libraries were made with immunoSEQ v3.0 at survey level. Assay: immunoSEQ multiplex PCR; the TCRdb copy retains only in-frame clones and omits some. The sample carries 27,000 or so clones, about 86% recorded once. CDR3 size: 14 residues. Between the trimmed V and J ends, which lost 2 bases and 2 bases, there was a span of 11 bases. In germline, CDR1 is SGDLS, CDR2 YYNGEE.

Sequenced here: unsorted PBMCs, sampled 1.2 years after starting antiretroviral therapy. The chain uses TRBV9 and TRBJ2-7; D call uncertain. The clonotype originates from a man between 45 and 60 years old with HIV. In DNA, the CDR3 is TGTGCCAGCAGCGTTGAAGTTCACCCCTACGAGCAGTACTTC. The encoded protein is CASSVEVHPYEQYF.